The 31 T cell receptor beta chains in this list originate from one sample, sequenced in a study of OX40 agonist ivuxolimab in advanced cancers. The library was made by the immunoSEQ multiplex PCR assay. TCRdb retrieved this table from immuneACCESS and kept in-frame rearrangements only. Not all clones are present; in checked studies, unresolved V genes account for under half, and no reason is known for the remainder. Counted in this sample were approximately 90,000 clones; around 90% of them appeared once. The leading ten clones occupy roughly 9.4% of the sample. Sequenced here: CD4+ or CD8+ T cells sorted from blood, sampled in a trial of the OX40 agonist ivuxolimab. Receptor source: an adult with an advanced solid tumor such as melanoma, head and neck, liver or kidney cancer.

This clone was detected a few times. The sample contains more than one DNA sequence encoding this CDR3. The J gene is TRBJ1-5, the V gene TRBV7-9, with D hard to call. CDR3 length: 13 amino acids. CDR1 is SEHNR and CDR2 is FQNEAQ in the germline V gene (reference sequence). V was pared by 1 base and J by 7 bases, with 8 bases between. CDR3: CASSLDSYQPQHF. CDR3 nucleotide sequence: TGTGCCAGCAGCTTAGATTCCTACCAGCCCCAGCATTTT.

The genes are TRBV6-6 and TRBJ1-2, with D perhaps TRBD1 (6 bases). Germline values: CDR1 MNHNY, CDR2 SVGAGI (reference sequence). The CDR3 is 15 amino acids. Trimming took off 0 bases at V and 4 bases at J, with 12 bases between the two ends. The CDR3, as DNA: TGTGCCAGCAGTTACTCGACGGGGGCCTTCTATGGCTACACCTTC. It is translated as CASSYSTGAFYGYTF.

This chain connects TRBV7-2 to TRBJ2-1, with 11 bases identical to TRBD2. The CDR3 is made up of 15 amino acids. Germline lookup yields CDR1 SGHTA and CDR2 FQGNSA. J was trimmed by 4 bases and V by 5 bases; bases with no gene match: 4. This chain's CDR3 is CASSLRLAGYNEQFF. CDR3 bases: TGTGCCAGCAGCCTAAGACTAGCGGGGTACAATGAGCAGTTCTTC.

CDR3: CASSVASGISYEQYF. DNA for the CDR3: TGTGCCAGCAGCGTAGCGTCAGGGATCTCCTACGAGCAGTACTTC. The chain joins TRBV9 to TRBJ2-7; the D gene is possibly TRBD1 (5 bases). This CDR3 region has 15 residues. V gave up 0 bases and J gave up 0 bases, with 10 bases separating them. CDR1 is SGDLS and CDR2 is YYNGEE in the germline V gene. Looking up the rest from reference TRBV9 and TRBJ2-7 gives the full variable domain: DSGVTQTPKHLITATGQRVTLRCSPRSGDLSVYWYQQSLDQGLQFLIQYYNGEERAKGNILERFSAQQFPDLHSELNLSSLELGDSALYFCASSVASGISYEQYFGPGTRLTVT.

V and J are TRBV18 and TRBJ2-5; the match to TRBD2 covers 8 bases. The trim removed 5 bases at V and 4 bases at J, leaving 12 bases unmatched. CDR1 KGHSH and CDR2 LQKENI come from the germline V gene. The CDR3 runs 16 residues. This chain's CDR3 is CASSSGSGKVAETQYF. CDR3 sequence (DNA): TGTGCCAGCTCATCCGGTAGCGGGAAGGTGGCAGAGACCCAGTACTTC. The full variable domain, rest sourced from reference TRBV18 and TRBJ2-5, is NAGVMQNPRHLVRRRGQEARLRCSPMKGHSHVYWYRQLPEEGLKFMVYLQKENIIDESGMPKERFSAEFPKEGPSILRIQQVVRGDSAAYFCASSSGSGKVAETQYFGPGTRLLVL.

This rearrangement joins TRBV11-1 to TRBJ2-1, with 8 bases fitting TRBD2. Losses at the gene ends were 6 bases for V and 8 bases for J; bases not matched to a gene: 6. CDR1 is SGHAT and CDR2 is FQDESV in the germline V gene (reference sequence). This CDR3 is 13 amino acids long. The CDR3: CASSPGLADEQFF. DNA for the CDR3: TGTGCCAGCAGTCCAGGACTAGCCGATGAGCAGTTCTTC.

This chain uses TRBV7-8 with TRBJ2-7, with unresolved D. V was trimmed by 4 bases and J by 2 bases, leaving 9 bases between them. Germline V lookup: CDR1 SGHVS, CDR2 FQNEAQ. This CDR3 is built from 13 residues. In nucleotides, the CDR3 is TGTGCCAGCAGCTCTATGGATACCTACGAGCAGTACTTC. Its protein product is CASSSMDTYEQYF.

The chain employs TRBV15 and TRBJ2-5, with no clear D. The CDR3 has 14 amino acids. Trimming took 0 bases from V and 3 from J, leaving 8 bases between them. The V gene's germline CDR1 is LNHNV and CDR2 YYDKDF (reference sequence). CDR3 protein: CATSRDRSEETQYF. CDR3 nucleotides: TGTGCCACCAGCAGAGATCGGAGCGAAGAGACCCAGTACTTC. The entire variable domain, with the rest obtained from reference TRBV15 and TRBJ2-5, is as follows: DAMVIQNPRYQVTQFGKPVTLSCSQTLNHNVMYWYQQKSSQAPKLLFHYYDKDFNNEADTPDNFQSRRPNTSFCFLDIRSPGLGDTAMYLCATSRDRSEETQYFGPGTRLLVL.

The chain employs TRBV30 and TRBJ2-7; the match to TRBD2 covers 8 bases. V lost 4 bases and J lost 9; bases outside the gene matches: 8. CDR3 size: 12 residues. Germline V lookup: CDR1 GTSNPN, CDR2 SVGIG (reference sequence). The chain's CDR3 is CAWTSGPLWQYF. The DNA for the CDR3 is TGTGCCTGGACTAGCGGGCCCCTCTGGCAGTACTTC.

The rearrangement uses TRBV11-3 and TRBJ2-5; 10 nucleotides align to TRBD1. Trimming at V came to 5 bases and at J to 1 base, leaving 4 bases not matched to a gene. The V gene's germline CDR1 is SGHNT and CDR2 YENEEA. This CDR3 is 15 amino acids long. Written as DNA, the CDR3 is TGTGCCAGCAGCCCGCGGACAGGGGGCCAAGAGACCCAGTACTTC. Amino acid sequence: CASSPRTGGQETQYF.

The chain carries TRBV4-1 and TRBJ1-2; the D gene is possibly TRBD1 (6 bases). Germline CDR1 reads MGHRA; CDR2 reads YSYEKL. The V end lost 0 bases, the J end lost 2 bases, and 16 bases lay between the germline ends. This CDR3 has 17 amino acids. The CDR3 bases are TGCGCCAGCAGCCAAGACCCACCGGAAACAGGGAACTATGGCTACACCTTC. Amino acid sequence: CASSQDPPETGNYGYTF.

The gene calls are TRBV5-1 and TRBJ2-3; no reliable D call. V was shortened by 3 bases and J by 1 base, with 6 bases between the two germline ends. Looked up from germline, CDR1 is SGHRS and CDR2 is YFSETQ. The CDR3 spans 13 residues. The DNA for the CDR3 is TGCGCCAGCAGCTCTTATGGCACAGATACGCAGTATTTT. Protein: CASSSYGTDTQYF.

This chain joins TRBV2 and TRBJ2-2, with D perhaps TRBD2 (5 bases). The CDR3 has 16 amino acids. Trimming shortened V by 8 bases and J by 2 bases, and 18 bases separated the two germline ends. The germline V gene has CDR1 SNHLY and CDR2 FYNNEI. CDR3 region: CASRSRGLTNTGELFF. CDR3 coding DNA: TGTGCCAGCCGCTCCAGAGGGCTCACAAACACCGGGGAGCTGTTTTTT.

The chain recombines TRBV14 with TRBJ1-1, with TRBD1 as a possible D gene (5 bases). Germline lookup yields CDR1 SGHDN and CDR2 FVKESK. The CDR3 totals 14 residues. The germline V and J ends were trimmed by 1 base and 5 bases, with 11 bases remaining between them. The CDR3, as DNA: TGTGCCAGCAGCCAAGTATCCGGGGGGACTGAAGCTTTCTTT. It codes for CASSQVSGGTEAFF.

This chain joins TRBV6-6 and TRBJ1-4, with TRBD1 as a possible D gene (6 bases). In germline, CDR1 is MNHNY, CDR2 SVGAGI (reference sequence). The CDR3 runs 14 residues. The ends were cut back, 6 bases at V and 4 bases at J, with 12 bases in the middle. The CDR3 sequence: CASRPQGINEKLFF. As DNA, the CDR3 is TGTGCCAGCAGGCCCCAGGGGATTAATGAAAAACTGTTTTTT.

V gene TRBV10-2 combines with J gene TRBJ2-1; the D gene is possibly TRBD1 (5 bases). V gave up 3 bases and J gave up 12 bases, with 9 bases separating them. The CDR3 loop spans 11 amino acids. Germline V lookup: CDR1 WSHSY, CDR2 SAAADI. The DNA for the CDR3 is TGCGCCAGCAGTGACAGGGCCCGGCAGTTCTTC. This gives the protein CASSDRARQFF.

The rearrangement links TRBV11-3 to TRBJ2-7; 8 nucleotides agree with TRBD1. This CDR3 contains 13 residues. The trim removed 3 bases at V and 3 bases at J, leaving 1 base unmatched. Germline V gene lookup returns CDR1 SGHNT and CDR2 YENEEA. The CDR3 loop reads CASSLDRVYEQYF. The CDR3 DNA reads TGTGCCAGCAGCTTGGACAGGGTCTACGAGCAGTACTTC.

The CDR3: CASSPPAGRGHGYTF. The CDR3 coding sequence is TGTGCCAGCAGTCCCCCCGCAGGGAGGGGCCATGGCTACACCTTC. J is TRBJ1-2 and V is TRBV6-6; possible D gene TRBD1, 5 bases. The CDR3 loop spans 15 amino acids. Germline-derived CDR1 and CDR2 are MNHNY and SVGAGI (reference sequence). The ends were cut back, 5 bases at V and 6 bases at J, with 19 bases in the middle.

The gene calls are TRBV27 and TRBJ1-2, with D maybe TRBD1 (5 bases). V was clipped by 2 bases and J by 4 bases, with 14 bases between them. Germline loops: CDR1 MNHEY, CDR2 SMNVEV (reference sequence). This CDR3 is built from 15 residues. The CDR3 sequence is CASSLGGTASYGYTF. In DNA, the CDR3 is TGTGCCAGCAGTTTAGGCGGGACGGCAAGCTATGGCTACACCTTC.

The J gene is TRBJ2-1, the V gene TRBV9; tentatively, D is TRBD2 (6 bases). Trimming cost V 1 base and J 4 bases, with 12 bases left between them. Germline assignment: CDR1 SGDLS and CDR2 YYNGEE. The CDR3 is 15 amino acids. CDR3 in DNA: TGTGCCAGCAGCGTATTCGGGGGAACGTACAATGAGCAGTTCTTC. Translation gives CASSVFGGTYNEQFF.

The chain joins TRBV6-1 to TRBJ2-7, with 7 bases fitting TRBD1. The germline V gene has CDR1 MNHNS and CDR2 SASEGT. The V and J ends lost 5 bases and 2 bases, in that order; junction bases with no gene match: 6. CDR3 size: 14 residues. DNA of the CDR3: TGTGCCAGCAGTCCCCGGGACAGAACCTACGAGCAGTACTTC. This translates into CASSPRDRTYEQYF.

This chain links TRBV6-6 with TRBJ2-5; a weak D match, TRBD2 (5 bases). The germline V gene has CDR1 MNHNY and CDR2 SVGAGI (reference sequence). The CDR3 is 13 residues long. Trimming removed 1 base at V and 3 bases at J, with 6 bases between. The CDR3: CASSYLGEETQYF. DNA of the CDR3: TGTGCCAGCAGTTACTTGGGAGAAGAGACCCAGTACTTC.

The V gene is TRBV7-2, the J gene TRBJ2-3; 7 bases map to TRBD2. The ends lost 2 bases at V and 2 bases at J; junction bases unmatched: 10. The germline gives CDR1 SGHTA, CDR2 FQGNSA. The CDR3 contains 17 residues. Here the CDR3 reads CASSLLRLAEFTDTQYF. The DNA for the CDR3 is TGTGCCAGCAGCTTATTGCGGCTAGCGGAATTCACAGATACGCAGTATTTT. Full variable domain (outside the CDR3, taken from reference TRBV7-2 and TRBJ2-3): GAGVSQSPSNKVTEKGKDVELRCDPISGHTALYWYRQSLGQGLEFLIYFQGNSAPDKSGLPSDRFSAERTGGSVSTLTIQRTQQEDSAVYLCASSLLRLAEFTDTQYFGPGTRLTVL.

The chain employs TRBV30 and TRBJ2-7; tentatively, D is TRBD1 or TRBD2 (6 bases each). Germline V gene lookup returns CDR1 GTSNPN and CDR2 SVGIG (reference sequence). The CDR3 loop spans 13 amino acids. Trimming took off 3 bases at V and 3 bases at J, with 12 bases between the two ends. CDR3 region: CAWSRGLNYEQYF. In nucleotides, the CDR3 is TGTGCCTGGAGCCGGGGGCTAAACTACGAGCAGTACTTC.

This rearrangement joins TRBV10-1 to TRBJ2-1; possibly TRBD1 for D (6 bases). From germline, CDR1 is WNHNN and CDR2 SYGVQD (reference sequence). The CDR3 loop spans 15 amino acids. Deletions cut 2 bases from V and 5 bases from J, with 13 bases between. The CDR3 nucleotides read TGCGCCAGCAGTGAGACAGGGTGGGGAAACAATGAGCAGTTCTTC. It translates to CASSETGWGNNEQFF.

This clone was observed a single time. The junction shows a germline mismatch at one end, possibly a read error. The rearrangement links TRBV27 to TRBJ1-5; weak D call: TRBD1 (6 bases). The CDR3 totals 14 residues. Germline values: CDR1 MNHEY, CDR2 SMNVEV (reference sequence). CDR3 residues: CASSSQGLRTAPAF. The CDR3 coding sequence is TGTGCCAGCAGTTCTCAGGGGCTTAGGACAGCCCCAGCATTT.

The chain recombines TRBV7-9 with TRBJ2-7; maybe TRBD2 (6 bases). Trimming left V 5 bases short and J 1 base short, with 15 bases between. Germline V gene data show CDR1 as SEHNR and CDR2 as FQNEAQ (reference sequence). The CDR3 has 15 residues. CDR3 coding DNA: TGTGCCAGCAGCCCCCCGCGGGACGGTTCCTACGAGCAGTACTTC. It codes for CASSPPRDGSYEQYF.

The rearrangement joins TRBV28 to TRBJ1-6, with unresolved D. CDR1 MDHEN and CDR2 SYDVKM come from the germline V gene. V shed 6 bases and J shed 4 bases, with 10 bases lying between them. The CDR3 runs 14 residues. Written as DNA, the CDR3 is TGTGCCAGCAGCCAACCGGAGTATAATTCACCCCTCCACTTT. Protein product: CASSQPEYNSPLHF.

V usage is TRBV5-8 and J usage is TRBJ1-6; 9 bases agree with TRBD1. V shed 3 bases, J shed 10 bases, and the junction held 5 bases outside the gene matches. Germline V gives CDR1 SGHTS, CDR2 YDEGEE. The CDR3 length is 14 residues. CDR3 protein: CASSSGQGGSPLHF. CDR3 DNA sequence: TGTGCCAGCAGCTCGGGACAGGGCGGATCACCCCTCCACTTT.

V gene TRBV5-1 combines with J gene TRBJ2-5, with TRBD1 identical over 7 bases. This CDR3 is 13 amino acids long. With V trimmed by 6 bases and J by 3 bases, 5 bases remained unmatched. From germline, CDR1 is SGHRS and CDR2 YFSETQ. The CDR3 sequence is CASKRGLEETQYF. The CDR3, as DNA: TGCGCCAGCAAAAGGGGGCTCGAAGAGACCCAGTACTTC.

The CDR3 coding sequence is TGTGCCAGCAGCCAAGAGGGCGCCTACGAGCAGTACTTC. Its translation: CASSQEGAYEQYF. The chain is built from TRBV14 and TRBJ2-7; no firm D call. The germline gives CDR1 SGHDN, CDR2 FVKESK. V lost 0 bases and J 2 bases, leaving 5 bases between the germline ends. CDR3 length equals 13 residues.